A selection of T cell receptor beta chains follows, all from one sample in a study of OX40 agonist ivuxolimab in advanced cancers. Profiled with immunoSEQ multiplex PCR; TCRdb holds only in-frame clones, not every one. This sample carries fewer than 50,000 clones, approximately 87% of them seen once, and the ten largest clones take around 10%. The input for sequencing was CD4+ or CD8+ T cells sorted from blood, taken in a trial of the OX40 agonist ivuxolimab. The receptors originated from an adult with an advanced solid tumor such as melanoma, head and neck, liver or kidney cancer. Each CDR3 is given with its conserved first and last residue. Each record gives: clone size, CDR3 length, J gene, D gene, V gene, CDR3 DNA, CDR3 protein. A D gene is named only where the DNA matches it firmly. Some rows mark clone size as missing; the rest say once, few, many or name a class of expanded clone.

-	14	TRBJ1-2	-	TRBV7-9	TGTGCCAGCAGCTTAGTCGGGACAAACTATGGCTACACCTTC	CASSLVGTNYGYTF
-	13	TRBJ2-7	-	TRBV14	TGTGCCAGCAGCCCCACGAGGGGCTACGAGCAGTACTTC	CASSPTRGYEQYF
-	19	TRBJ2-7	TRBD1	TRBV5-1	TGCGCCAGCAGCCTCCTAAAGGACAGGGGGCGCTTAGTCCCCAGCGAGCAGTACTTC	CASSLLKDRGRLVPSEQYF
-	16	TRBJ2-5	TRBD1	TRBV28	TGTGCCAGCAGTCCCCAGACAGGGGGAAGGCAAGAGACCCAGTACTTC	CASSPQTGGRQETQYF
-	14	TRBJ2-7	-	TRBV13	TGTGCCAGCAGCTTAGGACAGGGCGCGGACGAGCAGTACTTC	CASSLGQGADEQYF
-	15	TRBJ1-2	-	TRBV6-5	TGTGCCAGCAGTTACTCGAGACGGACCCTCTGGGGCTACACCTTC	CASSYSRRTLWGYTF
-	15	TRBJ2-3	-	TRBV9	TGTGCCAGCAGCCCCTGGGATTGGGGGACAGATACGCAGTATTTT	CASSPWDWGTDTQYF
-	14	TRBJ1-1	-	TRBV28	TGTGCCAGCAGCCGTCGACAGTTGAACACTGAAGCTTTCTTT	CASSRRQLNTEAFF
-	15	TRBJ2-7	TRBD1	TRBV6-6	TGTGCCAGCAGTTACGGCAGGGGGCTCATCTACGAGCAGTACTTC	CASSYGRGLIYEQYF
-	14	TRBJ2-7	-	TRBV15	TGTGCCACCAGCAGAGACAGGGGGGCGGTCGAGCAGTACTTC	CATSRDRGAVEQYF
once	17	TRBJ2-3	TRBD2	TRBV13	TGTGCCAGCAGCTTAGTTGGCTCAGCGGGAGGCACAGATACGCAGTATTTT	CASSLVGSAGGTDTQYF
once	14	TRBJ1-1	-	TRBV2	TGTGCCAGCAGTTTGGTCCCGGGGAACACTGAAGCTTTCTTT	CASSLVPGNTEAFF
-	13	TRBJ2-1	TRBD1	TRBV9	TGTGCCAGCAGTCGAGGACAGGGCAATGAGCAGTTCTTC	CASSRGQGNEQFF
-	14	TRBJ2-1	-	TRBV11-2	TGTGCCAGCAGCCCTTGGCAGGGAAGAAGTGAGCAGTTCTTC	CASSPWQGRSEQFF
-	14	TRBJ2-1	-	TRBV2	TGTGCCAGCAGTGAAGACGGAGGACCGAAGGCTATGTTCTTC	CASSEDGGPKAMFF
-	15	TRBJ2-5	-	TRBV6-5	TGTGCCAGCAGTTACGCCTGGGAGTTACAAGAGACCCAGTACTTC	CASSYAWELQETQYF
-	19	TRBJ1-5	-	TRBV28	TGTGCCAGCAGTTTCCAGACCGCTAGCAGGGGATATAGCAATCAGCCCCAGCATTTT	CASSFQTASRGYSNQPQHF
-	17	TRBJ2-5	-	TRBV12-2	TGTGCAAGTCGCTTAGCCCTAGCGGGAGGGCCGCGCGAGACCCAGTACTTC	CASRLALAGGPRETQYF
-	16	TRBJ2-3	-	TRBV9	TGTGCCAGCAGCGTAGACAGGCGGGGCAGCACAGATACGCAGTATTTT	CASSVDRRGSTDTQYF
-	15	TRBJ1-2	TRBD1	TRBV7-9	TGTGCCAGCAGCTCCAGGGGGGCGCAGGACTATGGCTACACCTTC	CASSSRGAQDYGYTF
-	17	TRBJ2-1	TRBD2	TRBV9	TGTGCCAGCAGCGGGACTAGCGGGAGACTTTCCTACAATGAGCAGTTCTTC	CASSGTSGRLSYNEQFF
-	14	TRBJ1-4	-	TRBV7-8	TGTGCCAGCAGCTTGCCCCCCGGAGCTGAAAAACTGTTTTTT	CASSLPPGAEKLFF
-	14	TRBJ1-5	-	TRBV25-1	TGTGCCAGCAGTGGGCAGGGGATCAATCAGCCCCAGCATTTT	CASSGQGINQPQHF
-	15	TRBJ1-1	-	TRBV15	TGTGCCACCAGCAGCCCCGGGCTACTTAACACTGAAGCTTTCTTT	CATSSPGLLNTEAFF
-	15	TRBJ2-3	-	TRBV4-1	TGCGCCAGCAGCCAAGAGGGCGAAAGCACAGATACGCAGTATTTT	CASSQEGESTDTQYF
-	14	TRBJ1-5	-	TRBV12-1	TGTGCCAACACGAGGGGCAAGGGGAATCAGCCCCAGCATTTT	CANTRGKGNQPQHF
-	18	TRBJ2-1	-	TRBV15	TGTGCCACCAGCAGAGAGCCCGGGCAGGGATTGGCCTACAATGAGCAGTTCTTC	CATSREPGQGLAYNEQFF
few	14	TRBJ1-3	-	TRBV7-2	TGTGCCAGCAGCTGGGGGACTCCTGGAAACACCATATATTTT	CASSWGTPGNTIYF
-	13	TRBJ1-2	-	TRBV5-8	TGTGCCAGCAGCTTGGGGGGGCTAGGAGGCTACACCTTC	CASSLGGLGGYTF
-	15	TRBJ2-7	TRBD2	TRBV9	TGTGCCAGCACTTCCGGGGGGGACACCACCTACGAGCAGTACTTC	CASTSGGDTTYEQYF
-	12	TRBJ2-7	TRBD2	TRBV6-1	TGTGCCAGCCGGGACGGAGCGGGGGAGCAGTACTTC	CASRDGAGEQYF
-	14	TRBJ1-2	-	TRBV4-1	TGCGCCAGCAGCCAAGTCCCAAGTCTGGGGAGCTACACCTTC	CASSQVPSLGSYTF
-	15	TRBJ2-7	TRBD2	TRBV9	TGTGCCAGCAGCGGCGGGACTAGCGGAAACTACGAGCAGTACTTC	CASSGGTSGNYEQYF